This T cell receptor beta chain originates from a study of T cells in Graves' hyperthyroidism and ophthalmopathy. This clonotype was counted many times. From RNA transcripts, TCR beta CDR3 regions were amplified. HTBI primers drove first-round RT-PCR of the TCR CDR3. From the multiplex PCR reads, TCRdb called clonotypes with MiXCR, one entry per CDR3 protein. The sample records 600,000 to 900,000 distinct CDR3 sequences, roughly 17% being singletons. Sequencing was performed on blood. This sequence was found in a man younger than 30 with Graves' hyperthyroidism.

The CDR3: CASSSPGTAETQYF. For the CDR3, the DNA is TGTGCCAGCAGCTCGCCCGGAACCGCGGAGACCCAGTACTTC. The gene calls are TRBV7-2 and TRBJ2-5; D unclear. The germline CDR1 and CDR2 sequences are SGHTA and FQGNSA. This CDR3 has 14 amino acids. Trimming removed 4 bases at V and 5 bases at J, with 14 bases between. Together with reference TRBV7-2 and TRBJ2-5, the CDR3 gives the full variable domain: GAGVSQSPSNKVTEKGKDVELRCDPISGHTALYWYRQSLGQGLEFLIYFQGNSAPDKSGLPSDRFSAERTGGSVSTLTIQRTQQEDSAVYLCASSSPGTAETQYFGPGTRLLVL.